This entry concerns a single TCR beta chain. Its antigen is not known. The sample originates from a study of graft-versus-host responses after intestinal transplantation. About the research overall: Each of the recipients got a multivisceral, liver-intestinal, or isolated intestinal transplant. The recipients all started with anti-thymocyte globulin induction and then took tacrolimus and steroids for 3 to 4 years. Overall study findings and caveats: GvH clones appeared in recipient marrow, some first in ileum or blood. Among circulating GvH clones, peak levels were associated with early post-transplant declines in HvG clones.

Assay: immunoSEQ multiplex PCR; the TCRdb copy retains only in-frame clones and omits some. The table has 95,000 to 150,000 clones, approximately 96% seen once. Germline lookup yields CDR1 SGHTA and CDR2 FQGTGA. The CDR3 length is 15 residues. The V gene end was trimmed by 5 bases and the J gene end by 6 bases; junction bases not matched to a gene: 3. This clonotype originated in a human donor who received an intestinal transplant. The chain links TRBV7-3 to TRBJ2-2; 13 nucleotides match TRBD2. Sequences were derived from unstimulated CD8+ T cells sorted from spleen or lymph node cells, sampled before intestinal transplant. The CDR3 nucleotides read TGTGCCAGCAGCCCCGGACTAGCGGGAGCCGGGGAGCTGTTTTTT. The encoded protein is CASSPGLAGAGELFF.